There are a few counts of the clone carrying this TCR beta chain. Its antigen is unknown. These data are taken from a study of response to subunit inactivated influenza vaccine. Study-wide findings and caveats: It was suggested by the authors that few new T cells are recruited by each seasonal influenza vaccination.

TCRdb analysed the RT-PCR reads with MiXCR anew, one entry per CDR3 protein. The sample records more than 250,000 distinct CDR3 sequences, roughly 22% being singletons. Germline assignment: CDR1 SGHRS and CDR2 YFSETQ. The CDR3 runs to 16 residues. With 0 bases removed from V and 3 bases from J, the gap between germline ends came to 14 bases. Sequences were derived from PBMCs from blood, sampled less than 22 months after vaccination. This sequence originates from a man in his fifties or sixties who received an inactivated influenza vaccine. V usage is TRBV5-1 and J usage is TRBJ2-3; no clear D gene. The DNA of the CDR3 is TGCGCCAGCAGCTTGGGCCTCTCACAAGGGACAGATACGCAGTATTTT. This encodes CASSLGLSQGTDTQYF. Full variable domain (remainder filled in from reference TRBV5-1 and TRBJ2-3): KAGVTQTPRYLIKTRGQQVTLSCSPISGHRSVSWYQQTPGQGLQFLFEYFSETQRNKGNFPGRFSGRQFSNSRSEMNVSTLELGDSALYLCASSLGLSQGTDTQYFGPGTRLTVL.